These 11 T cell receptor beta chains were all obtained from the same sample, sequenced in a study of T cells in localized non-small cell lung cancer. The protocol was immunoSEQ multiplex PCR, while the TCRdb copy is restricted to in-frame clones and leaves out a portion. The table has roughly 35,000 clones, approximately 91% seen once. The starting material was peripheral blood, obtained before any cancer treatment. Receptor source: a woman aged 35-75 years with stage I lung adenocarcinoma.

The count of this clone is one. The CDR3 nucleotides read TGTGCCACCAGCAGAAGGACAGGGGTGAATACGCAGTATTTT. This gives the protein CATSRRTGVNTQYF. This chain connects TRBV15 to TRBJ2-3; 9 positions agree with TRBD1. The germline gives CDR1 LNHNV, CDR2 YYDKDF (reference sequence). V was clipped by 2 bases and J by 7 bases; unmatched bases: 4. CDR3 length equals 14 residues. The full variable domain, completed using reference TRBV15 and TRBJ2-3, is DAMVIQNPRYQVTQFGKPVTLSCSQTLNHNVMYWYQQKSSQAPKLLFHYYDKDFNNEADTPDNFQSRRPNTSFCFLDIRSPGLGDTAMYLCATSRRTGVNTQYFGPGTRLTVL.

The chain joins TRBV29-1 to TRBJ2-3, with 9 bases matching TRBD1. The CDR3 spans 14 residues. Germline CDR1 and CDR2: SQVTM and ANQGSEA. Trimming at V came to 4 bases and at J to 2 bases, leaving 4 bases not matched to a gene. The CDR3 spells CSVVGTGITDTQYF. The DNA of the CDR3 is TGCAGCGTTGTAGGGACAGGGATCACAGATACGCAGTATTTT.

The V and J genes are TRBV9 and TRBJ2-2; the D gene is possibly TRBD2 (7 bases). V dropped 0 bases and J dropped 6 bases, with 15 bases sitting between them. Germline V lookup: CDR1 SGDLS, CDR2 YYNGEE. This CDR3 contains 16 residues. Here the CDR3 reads CASSVALRGAAGELFF. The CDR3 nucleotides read TGTGCCAGCAGCGTAGCCCTCCGGGGGGCGGCCGGGGAGCTGTTTTTT.

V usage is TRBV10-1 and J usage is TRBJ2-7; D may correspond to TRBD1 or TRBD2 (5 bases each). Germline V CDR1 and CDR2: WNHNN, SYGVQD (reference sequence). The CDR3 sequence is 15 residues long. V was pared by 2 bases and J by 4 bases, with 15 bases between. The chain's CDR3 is CASSEPDRLKYEQYF. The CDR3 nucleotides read TGCGCCAGCAGTGAGCCCGACAGACTAAAGTACGAGCAGTACTTC.

CDR3 amino acids: CASSLRSGEGSGYTF. Written as DNA, the CDR3 is TGTGCCAGCAGTCTGAGGTCGGGTGAGGGCTCAGGCTACACCTTC. The V gene is TRBV27, the J gene TRBJ1-2; no definite D call. The V gene's germline CDR1 is MNHEY and CDR2 SMNVEV (reference sequence). Trimming shortened V by 5 bases and J by 8 bases, and 21 bases separated the two germline ends. The CDR3 loop spans 15 amino acids.

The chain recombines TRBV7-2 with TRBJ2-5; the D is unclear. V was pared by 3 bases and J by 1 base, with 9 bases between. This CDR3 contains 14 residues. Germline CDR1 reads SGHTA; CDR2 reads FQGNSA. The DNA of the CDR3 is TGTGCCAGCAGCTTTTTAAGCAGCCAAGAGACCCAGTACTTC. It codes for CASSFLSSQETQYF.

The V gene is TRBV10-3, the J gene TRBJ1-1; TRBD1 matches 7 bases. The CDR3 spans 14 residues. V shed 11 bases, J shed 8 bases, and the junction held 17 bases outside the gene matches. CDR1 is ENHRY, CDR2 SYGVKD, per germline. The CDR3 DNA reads TGTGCCGCATCGGGGAGGGACAGACACGGGGAAGCTTTCTTT. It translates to CAASGRDRHGEAFF.

CDR3 DNA: TGTGCCAGTGGGCCCCGACTAGCGGGGGGGCTCGGGGCCAACGTCCTGACTTTC. This encodes CASGPRLAGGLGANVLTF. The chain is built from TRBV19 and TRBJ2-6; 14 bases map to TRBD2. From germline, CDR1 is LNHDA and CDR2 SQIVND (reference sequence). V lost 8 bases and J lost 4; bases outside the gene matches: 10. The CDR3 spans 18 residues.

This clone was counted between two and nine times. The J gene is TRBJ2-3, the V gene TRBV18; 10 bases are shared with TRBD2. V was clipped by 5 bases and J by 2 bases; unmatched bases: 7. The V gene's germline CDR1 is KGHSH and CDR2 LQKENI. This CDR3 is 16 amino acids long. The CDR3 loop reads CASSSTSGDLTDTQYF. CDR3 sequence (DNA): TGTGCCAGCTCATCAACTAGCGGGGACCTCACAGATACGCAGTATTTT.

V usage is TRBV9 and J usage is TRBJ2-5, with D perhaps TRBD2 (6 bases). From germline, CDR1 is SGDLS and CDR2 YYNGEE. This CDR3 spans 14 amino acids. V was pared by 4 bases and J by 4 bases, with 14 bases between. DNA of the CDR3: TGTGCCAGCAGCTCGATGGGGGGACGAGAGACCCAGTACTTC. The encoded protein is CASSSMGGRETQYF.

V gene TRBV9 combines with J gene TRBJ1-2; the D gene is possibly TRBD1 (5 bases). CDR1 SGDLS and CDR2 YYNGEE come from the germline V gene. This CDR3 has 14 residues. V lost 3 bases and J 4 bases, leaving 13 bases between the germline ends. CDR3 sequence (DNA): TGTGCCAGCAGCGCCGCCGACAGCATCTATGGCTACACCTTC. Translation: CASSAADSIYGYTF.